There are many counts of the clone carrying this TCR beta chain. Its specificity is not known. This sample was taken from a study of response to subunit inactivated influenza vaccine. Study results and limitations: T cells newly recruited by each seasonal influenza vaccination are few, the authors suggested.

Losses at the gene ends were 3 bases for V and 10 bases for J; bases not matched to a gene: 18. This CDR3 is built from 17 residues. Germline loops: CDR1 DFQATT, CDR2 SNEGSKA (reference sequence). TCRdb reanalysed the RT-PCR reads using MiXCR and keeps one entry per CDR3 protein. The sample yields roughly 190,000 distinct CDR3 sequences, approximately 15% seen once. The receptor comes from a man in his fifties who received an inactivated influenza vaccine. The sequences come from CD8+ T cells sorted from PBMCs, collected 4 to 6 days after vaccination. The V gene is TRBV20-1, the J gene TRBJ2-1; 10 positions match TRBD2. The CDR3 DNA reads TGCAGTGCTAGGTCGCTAGCGGGAGTCCCCATTAACGACGAGCAGTTCTTC. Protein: CSARSLAGVPINDEQFF.